This T cell receptor beta chain was documented in a study of early T cells in non-severe SARS-CoV-2 infection. Study-level background: Chains from this unsorted whole-blood bulk RNA could not be paired.

There are 12 residues in the CDR3. Using its own MiXCR run on the 5' RACE reads, TCRdb lists one record per CDR3 protein. The sample carries about 98,000 distinct CDR3 sequences, approximately 11% recorded once. Worth noting for this clonotype: An end of the junction differs from the germline gene, which may be a read error.

The chain employs TRBV12-3 or TRBV12-4 and TRBJ1-2; no firm D call. The sequencing input was whole blood. The receptor's source is an adult who was a healthcare worker with PCR-confirmed SARS-CoV-2 infection or an uninfected control (not recorded which). The CDR3 is CASSLQCSLHAF. In nucleotides, the CDR3 is TGTGCCAGCAGTTTACAATGCTCGTTACACGCTTTC.